This section outlines one T cell receptor (beta chain) sequence together with its context. As yet, its antigen is unknown. These data originate in a study of graft-versus-host responses after intestinal transplantation. Turning to the study itself: Each recipient received anti-thymocyte globulin induction, then tacrolimus and steroids for about three years.

Study findings and constraints: Clonal ratios of graft-versus-host to host-versus-graft in allografts were high for patients exhibiting graft-donor T cell macrochimerism.

Libraries were prepared by immunoSEQ multiplex PCR; TCRdb keeps only in-frame clonotypes and omits some of them. The repertoire consists of around 69,000 clones, with 90% occurring once and the leading ten covering less than 5%. The material sequenced was unstimulated CD8+ T cells sorted from spleen or lymph node cells, taken before transplant. The TCR comes from a human donor who was the organ donor for an intestinal transplant.

CDR3 in DNA: TGTGCCAGCAGCTTGAAGCGTACTGTACCGAACACTGAAGCTTTCTTT. Encoded protein: CASSLKRTVPNTEAFF. The chain couples TRBV5-6 to TRBJ1-1; D is undetermined. Germline lookup yields CDR1 SGHDT and CDR2 YYEEEE. This CDR3 has 16 residues. Trimming pared 1 base from V and 1 base from J, leaving 14 bases between.